This T cell receptor beta chain was recovered during a study of T-cell reconstitution after alpha-beta-depleted transplantation in children. Preparation of the TCRbeta library involved a method that used unique molecular identifiers. TCRdb passed the PCR reads through MiXCR, listing each CDR3 protein once. The sample records 420,000 or so distinct CDR3 sequences, roughly a tenth being singletons. This clonotype was sampled from a human donor who donated a stem cell graft to a child with acute myeloid leukemia. The sample was PBMCs from the stem cell graft donor, taken from the stem cell graft.

This CDR3 reads CASSLAGSEQYF. In DNA form, the CDR3 reads TGTGCCAGCAGCTTAGCCGGGAGCGAGCAGTACTTC. The gene calls are TRBV11-2 and TRBJ2-7, with D tentatively TRBD2 (6 bases). CDR1 and CDR2 (germline): SGHAT, FQNNGV. The CDR3 sequence is 12 residues long. V was cut by 1 base and J by 6 bases, with 7 bases left in between.